Following are 21 T cell receptor beta chains from one sample sequenced in a study of blood T cell repertoires in COVID-19. Measured with immunoSEQ multiplex PCR; TCRdb has only the in-frame clones, and not every one. This sample has 180,000 or so clones; about three quarters occur once, and the top ten carry roughly 8.6%. Sequenced: peripheral blood. The receptors originated from a woman aged 45-65 years with active or convalescent COVID-19.

This clone showed up just a few times. The chain joins TRBV10-3 to TRBJ2-2; TRBD2 matches 10 bases. J was trimmed by 1 base and V by 4 bases; bases with no gene match: 0. The V gene's germline CDR1 is ENHRY and CDR2 SYGVKD. This CDR3 comprises 15 residues. The CDR3 bases are TGTGCCATCAGTGGGACTAGCGGGAACACCGGGGAGCTGTTTTTT. It translates to CAISGTSGNTGELFF.

V usage is TRBV5-4 and J usage is TRBJ2-2; 9 positions match TRBD2. The CDR3 contains 15 residues. The germline V gene encodes CDR1 SGHNT and CDR2 YYREEE (reference sequence). V lost 2 bases to trimming and J lost 5 bases; unmatched junction nucleotides: 4. CDR3: CASSFDTSGTGELFF. DNA for the CDR3: TGTGCCAGCAGCTTTGATACTAGCGGGACCGGGGAGCTGTTTTTT.

V and J are TRBV5-8 and TRBJ1-1; D is perhaps TRBD1 (6 bases). This CDR3 region has 15 residues. Germline V CDR1 and CDR2: SGHTS, YDEGEE. V lost 6 bases and J 5 bases, leaving 20 bases between the germline ends. Here the CDR3 reads CASTSYHRVGTEAFF. CDR3 nucleotide sequence: TGTGCCAGCACCTCGTACCACAGGGTGGGGACTGAAGCTTTCTTT.

This chain links TRBV4-3 with TRBJ2-1; TRBD1 is a possible D gene (5 bases). In germline, CDR1 is LGHNA, CDR2 YSLEER. The CDR3 consists of 17 residues. V dropped 0 bases and J dropped 0 bases, with 12 bases sitting between them. CDR3 DNA: TGCGCCAGCAGCCAAGAAAGACAGACGAGCTCCTACAATGAGCAGTTCTTC. Encoded protein: CASSQERQTSSYNEQFF.

The genes are TRBV18 and TRBJ2-1; 10 nucleotides match TRBD2. Looked up from germline, CDR1 is KGHSH and CDR2 is LQKENI. The CDR3 has 15 residues. The ends lost 2 bases at V and 3 bases at J; junction bases unmatched: 1. CDR3 sequence: CASSPWTSGYNEQFF. In DNA form, the CDR3 reads TGTGCCAGCTCACCATGGACTAGCGGCTACAATGAGCAGTTCTTC.

The chain has TRBV19 and TRBJ1-3; D remains unclear. Germline CDR1 and CDR2: LNHDA and SQIVND (reference sequence). This CDR3 comprises 16 residues. The V end was cut by 4 bases, the J end by 0 bases, with 13 bases between. CDR3 in DNA: TGTGCCAGTAGTACCTCCACAGCTATCTCTGGAAACACCATATATTTT. Amino acid sequence: CASSTSTAISGNTIYF.

This clone appeared a few times. The chain uses TRBV20-1 and TRBJ1-2, with D unclear. The CDR3 loop spans 11 amino acids. CDR1 is DFQATT, CDR2 SNEGSKA, per germline (reference sequence). V shed 2 bases and J shed 7 bases, with 8 bases lying between them. The CDR3 protein is CSARPGGGYTF. The CDR3 nucleotides read TGCAGTGCTAGACCCGGCGGTGGCTACACCTTC.

The rearrangement uses TRBV13 and TRBJ1-2; a weak D match, TRBD1 (6 bases). V gave up 0 bases and J gave up 8 bases, with 13 bases separating them. The CDR3 loop spans 14 amino acids. The germline V gene has CDR1 PRHDT and CDR2 FYEKMQ (reference sequence). CDR3: CASSLGTGWVGYTF. CDR3 coding DNA: TGTGCCAGCAGCTTAGGGACAGGTTGGGTAGGCTACACCTTC.

The table lists this clone with a few counts. The chain joins TRBV28 to TRBJ2-7; the D is unclear. V gave up 5 bases and J gave up 3 bases, with 17 bases separating them. Germline assignment: CDR1 MDHEN and CDR2 SYDVKM. This CDR3 is 15 amino acids long. Written as DNA, the CDR3 is TGTGCCAGCAGTCCCCCGACTTACGGAAACTACGAGCAGTACTTC. Protein product: CASSPPTYGNYEQYF.

This clone was seen more than once but under ten times. The chain is built from TRBV4-2 and TRBJ2-4; TRBD2 aligns across 14 bases. Germline CDR1 and CDR2: LGHNA and YNFKEQ. V gave up 1 base and J gave up 0 bases; unmatched junction bases: 5. The CDR3 is made up of 19 amino acids. For the CDR3, the DNA is TGTGCCAGCAGCCAAGGCGGACTAGCGGGAGGCTTAGCCAAAAACATTCAGTACTTC. It translates to CASSQGGLAGGLAKNIQYF.

The gene calls are TRBV7-9 and TRBJ1-1; D may be TRBD1 (5 bases). Germline CDR1 and CDR2: SEHNR and FQNEAQ (reference sequence). The germline V and J ends were trimmed by 4 bases and 9 bases, with 12 bases remaining between them. CDR3 length: 12 residues. The chain's CDR3 is CASSWGQDQAFF. The CDR3, as DNA: TGTGCCAGCAGCTGGGGCCAGGATCAAGCTTTCTTT.

As for this clone: At one of its ends the junction is not consistent with the germline gene, which may arise from a read error. The V call is TRBV7-7, the J call TRBJ2-3; a weak D match, TRBD2 (6 bases). CDR1 and CDR2 from the germline V gene are SSHAT and FNYEAQ (reference sequence). The CDR3 is made up of 13 amino acids. Here the CDR3 DNA reads TGTGCTAGCAGCTTGCGGGATTCAGATACGCAGTATTTT. This translates into CASSLRDSDTQYF.

In this sample, this clone turned up a few times. The chain uses TRBV7-3 and TRBJ2-1; 11 nucleotides line up with TRBD2. The CDR3 spans 16 residues. From germline, CDR1 is SGHTA and CDR2 FQGTGA. With V trimmed by 5 bases and J by 4 bases, 7 bases remained unmatched. Here the CDR3 reads CASSPQTSGSYNEQFF. Written as DNA, the CDR3 is TGTGCCAGCAGCCCCCAAACTAGCGGGAGTTACAATGAGCAGTTCTTC.

V is TRBV5-8 and J is TRBJ2-7; TRBD2 matches at 9 bases. Losses at the gene ends were 3 bases for V and 3 bases for J; bases not matched to a gene: 13. The CDR3 totals 17 residues. Per germline, CDR1 SGHTS and CDR2 YDEGEE. The CDR3 nucleotides are TGTGCCAGCAGCTCAATAGCGGGAGTAAGGGGCGGCTACGAGCAGTACTTC. Translating it yields CASSSIAGVRGGYEQYF.

J is TRBJ2-7 and V is TRBV18, with D possibly matching TRBD1 (6 bases). Germline CDR1 and CDR2: KGHSH and LQKENI. Between the trimmed V and J ends, which lost 1 base and 3 bases, there was a span of 19 bases. This CDR3 spans 17 amino acids. This CDR3 reads CASSPLGAARGGYEQYF. For the CDR3, the DNA is TGTGCCAGCTCACCACTCGGGGCGGCACGAGGGGGCTACGAGCAGTACTTC.

This chain joins TRBV27 and TRBJ2-2; perhaps TRBD2 as D (6 bases). CDR3 size: 16 residues. V gave up 3 bases and J gave up 3 bases, with 14 bases separating them. Germline loops: CDR1 MNHEY, CDR2 SMNVEV (reference sequence). The DNA for the CDR3 is TGTGCCAGCAGTTTTATTACGGGAGTGCACACCGGGGAGCTGTTTTTT. It translates to CASSFITGVHTGELFF.

This clone has more than one count but fewer than ten. The chain carries TRBV4-3 and TRBJ2-7; 8 bases match TRBD1. Germline lookup yields CDR1 LGHNA and CDR2 YSLEER. V was clipped by 1 base and J by 5 bases; unmatched bases: 7. The CDR3 runs 15 residues. CDR3 amino acids: CASSQALDRAHEQYF. The DNA for the CDR3 is TGCGCCAGCAGCCAAGCTCTGGACAGGGCGCACGAGCAGTACTTC.

This clone was counted a few times. The V and J genes are TRBV29-1 and TRBJ1-2; 8 bases line up with TRBD1. The length of the CDR3 is 13 residues. Germline CDR1 is SQVTM and CDR2 is ANQGSEA. Unmatched junction bases numbered 5, after V lost 5 bases and J lost 3 bases. The CDR3 DNA reads TGCAGCGTTCTGCCAGGGGGCCACTATGGCTACACCTTC. Residues: CSVLPGGHYGYTF. Together with reference TRBV29-1 and TRBJ1-2, the CDR3 gives the full variable domain: SAVISQKPSRDICQRGTSLTIQCQVDSQVTMMFWYRQQPGQSLTLIATANQGSEATYESGFVIDKFPISRPNLTFSTLTVSNMSPEDSSIYLCSVLPGGHYGYTFGSGTRLTVV.

The chain joins TRBV19 to TRBJ1-6; the match to TRBD1 covers 9 bases. This CDR3 is 15 amino acids long. Trimming at V came to 4 bases and at J to 9 bases, leaving 7 bases not matched to a gene. The germline V gene encodes CDR1 LNHDA and CDR2 SQIVND (reference sequence). CDR3 sequence (DNA): TGTGCCAGTAGTACGGGACAGGGTTCGGGTTCACCCCTCCACTTT. Amino acid sequence: CASSTGQGSGSPLHF. Supplemented by reference TRBV19 and TRBJ1-6, the full variable domain reads DGGITQSPKYLFRKEGQNVTLSCEQNLNHDAMYWYRQDPGQGLRLIYYSQIVNDFQKGDIAEGYSVSREKKESFPLTVTSAQKNPTAFYLCASSTGQGSGSPLHFGNGTRLTVT.

With regard to this clone: The same CDR3 is also encoded by other DNA sequences in this sample. The chain is built from TRBV18 and TRBJ2-1; 12 bases agree with TRBD2. V lost 3 bases to trimming and J lost 3 bases; unmatched junction nucleotides: 3. The CDR3 totals 16 residues. Germline CDR1 reads KGHSH; CDR2 reads LQKENI. The CDR3 protein is CASSPLTSGSYNEQFF. The CDR3 DNA reads TGTGCCAGCTCACCCTTGACTAGCGGGAGCTACAATGAGCAGTTCTTC.

This clone was counted once. The gene calls are TRBV29-1 and TRBJ2-7, with a tentative D call TRBD1 (6 bases). Germline-derived CDR1 and CDR2 are SQVTM and ANQGSEA. Trimming removed 0 bases from V and 0 bases from J, with 12 bases in between. This CDR3 contains 15 residues. The CDR3 DNA reads TGCAGCGTTGAAGACTGGGACACGCACTCCTACGAGCAGTACTTC. It specifies CSVEDWDTHSYEQYF.